This passage covers 21 T cell receptor beta chains from one sample sequenced in a study of tumor and adjacent non-tumor tissue in lung cancer. This sample's RNA came from whole unsorted tissue. More than 3 cm separated this lung sample from the edge of the tumor. A modified ARM-PCR protocol with three rounds of nested PCR amplified TCRbeta. TCRdb used MiXCR to reprocess the multiplex PCR reads, holding one entry per CDR3 protein. The table shows about 43,000 distinct CDR3 sequences, with less than 65% occurring only once. Sequenced sample: distant non-tumor lung tissue. The receptor source for this set is a man aged 50-59 years with non-small cell lung cancer.

This clonotype was detected only a few times. A read error is likely, as this CDR3 ends without the conserved phenylalanine or tryptophan. The chain uses TRBV29-1 and TRBJ1-2; 7 bases map to TRBD1. Per germline, CDR1 SQVTM and CDR2 ANQGSEA. V lost 7 bases, J lost 4 bases, and 12 bases stayed unmatched. This CDR3 is built from 14 residues. In DNA form, the CDR3 reads TGCAGCGCTATAGTCCGGACAGGAGGCTATGGCTACACCTCC. Translation: CSAIVRTGGYGYTS.

This clonotype was seen only once. The conserved phenylalanine or tryptophan is not found at the CDR3 terminus, so this likely reflects a read error. The DNA is omitted, as the CDR3 cannot be located on it reliably, and the CDR3 follows TCRdb's listing. The chain recombines TRBV12-3 or TRBV12-4 with TRBJ2-6; no check of the table's D call, TRBD1, against the DNA was made. The CDR3 adds up to 19 amino acids, both ends counted. The chain's CDR3 is CASSARPGQGVPGANVLTI.

The chain is built from TRBV12-3 or TRBV12-4 and TRBJ1-2; D is unclear. The V gene lost 3 bases and the J gene lost 3 bases, with 14 bases spanning the gap. This CDR3 spans 15 amino acids. The DNA for the CDR3 is TGTGCCAGCAGTTTTCCGGAAGGCGTTGACTATGGCTACACCTTC. Encoded protein: CASSFPEGVDYGYTF.

This clonotype was seen many times. The chain recombines TRBV30 with TRBJ2-3; the D is unclear. Germline V CDR1 and CDR2: GTSNPN, SVGIG (reference sequence). The CDR3 contains 15 residues. Trimming stripped 0 bases from V and 0 bases from J, with 10 bases between. CDR3 in DNA: TGTGCCTGGAGTGTAAACGGCCGAAGCACAGATACGCAGTATTTT. Residues: CAWSVNGRSTDTQYF. The variable domain in full, with the rest retrieved from reference TRBV30 and TRBJ2-3, is SQTIHQWPATLVQPVGSPLSLECTVEGTSNPNLYWYRQAAGRGLQLLFYSVGIGQISSEVPQNLSASRPQDRQFILSSKKLLLSDSGFYLCAWSVNGRSTDTQYFGPGTRLTVL.

Comments on this clonotype: At one end the junction does not follow the germline gene, possibly because of a read error. The chain is built from TRBV11-2 and TRBJ2-2, with D possibly being TRBD1 or TRBD2 (5 bases each). CDR1 is SGHAT and CDR2 is FQNNGV in the germline V gene. This CDR3 comprises 14 residues. The DNA for the CDR3 is TGTGCCAGCAGCTTATCGATCGGGACCGGTGAGCTGTTATTT. This sequence encodes CASSLSIGTGELLF.

Turning to this clonotype: A junction end diverges from the germline sequence, so it may reflect a read error. The V gene is TRBV28, the J gene TRBJ1-4; TRBD1 might be the D (6 bases). From germline, CDR1 is MDHEN and CDR2 SYDVKM. This CDR3 region has 14 residues. This CDR3 is CVSSYRATNEKLFF. The CDR3 DNA is TGTGTCAGCAGTTACAGGGCAACTAATGAAAAACTGTTTTTT.

This clonotype was detected many times. The gene calls are TRBV12-3 or TRBV12-4 and TRBJ2-5; maybe TRBD2 (6 bases). The V end lost 3 bases, the J end lost 4 bases, and 12 bases lay between the germline ends. The CDR3 contains 14 residues. The CDR3 DNA follows: TGTGCCAGCAGTTTCTGGGGGGAAGGAGAGACCCAGTACTTC. Protein product: CASSFWGEGETQYF.

About this clonotype: An end of the junction does not agree with germline; a read error may underlie this. This chain connects TRBV6-6 to TRBJ1-1, with no clear D. This CDR3 is 13 amino acids long. Germline V gene lookup returns CDR1 MNHNY and CDR2 SVGAGI (reference sequence). CDR3 residues: CASSCGKVTEALF. As DNA, the CDR3 is TGTGCCAGCAGTTGCGGCAAGGTCACTGAAGCTCTCTTT.

With respect to this clonotype: Possible read error: a much larger clone is one base away. This chain links TRBV10-2 with TRBJ1-2; D is undetermined. The germline V gene has CDR1 WSHSY and CDR2 SAAADI. The CDR3 is 12 amino acids. The CDR3 sequence is CANSEDTYGYTF. The CDR3 nucleotides read TGCGCCAACAGTGAAGACACCTATGGCTACACCTTC.

The rearrangement uses TRBV23-1 and TRBJ2-3; the D gene is possibly TRBD2 (6 bases). TRBV23-1 is an ORF, and what it does is uncertain. CDR3 length: 15 residues. The V gene lost 9 bases and the J gene lost 4 bases, with 20 bases spanning the gap. CDR3 protein: CASRDSLTVSDTQYF. DNA for the CDR3: TGCGCCAGTCGGGACTCACTCACCGTATCAGATACGCAGTATTTT.

Remarks on this clonotype: Possible read error: a much larger clone is one base away. This rearrangement joins TRBV7-9 to TRBJ1-2; TRBD1 matches 10 bases. CDR3 length: 14 residues. Unmatched junction bases numbered 9, after V lost 4 bases and J lost 10 bases. Germline V CDR1 and CDR2: SEHNR, FQNEAQ (reference sequence). The CDR3 here is CASSSGQGESDYTF. CDR3 bases: TGTGCCAGCAGCTCTGGACAGGGGGAGAGTGACTACACCTTC.

The genes are TRBV30 and TRBJ2-1, with D possibly matching TRBD1 (7 bases). The CDR3 length is 16 residues. Trimming removed 1 base from V and 15 bases from J, with 28 bases in between. Germline values: CDR1 GTSNPN, CDR2 SVGIG (reference sequence). This CDR3 is CAWSAASEGARNGRFF. The DNA of the CDR3 is TGTGCCTGGAGTGCTGCTAGCGAGGGGGCCCGCAATGGGCGGTTCTTC.

This clonotype was counted between two and nine times. Germline and junction disagree at one end, which may indicate a read error. The rearrangement uses TRBV5-1 and TRBJ2-5; 15 positions agree with TRBD2. CDR3 length: 16 amino acids. CDR1 SGHRS and CDR2 YFSETQ come from the germline V gene. The CDR3 nucleotides are TGCACCAGCAACTCAGGACTAGCGGGGGGGCGAGAGACCCAGTACTTC. Amino acids: CTSNSGLAGGRETQYF.

In the case of this clonotype: Mismatch with germline at one junction end may stem from a read error. This chain uses TRBV12-3 or TRBV12-4 with TRBJ2-1; 8 bases align to TRBD2. This CDR3 comprises 14 residues. CDR3 protein: CTSSLGGGYNEQFF. CDR3 DNA: TGTACCAGCAGTCTCGGGGGGGGGTACAATGAGCAGTTCTTC.

To note about this clonotype: One end of the junction varies from germline; a read error may be responsible. This sequence joins TRBV11-2 and TRBJ2-3; D ambiguous. The length of the CDR3 is 15 residues. CDR1 and CDR2 from the germline V gene are SGHAT and FQNNGV. CDR3 nucleotide sequence: TGTGCCAGCAGCTCCCCATGGAATGTGGGCGATACTCAGTATTTT. Translating gives CASSSPWNVGDTQYF. The whole variable domain, remainder taken from reference TRBV11-2 and TRBJ2-3, is EAGVAQSPRYKIIEKRQSVAFWCNPISGHATLYWYQQILGQGPKLLIQFQNNGVVDDSQLPKDRFSAERLKGVDSTLKIQPAKLEDSAVYLCASSSPWNVGDTQYFGPGTRLTVL.

Remarks on this clonotype: Relative to the germline gene, one junction end is altered; a read error may explain this. V and J are TRBV4-2 and TRBJ2-7; D is uncertain. The CDR3 has 13 residues. Looked up from germline, CDR1 is LGHNA and CDR2 is YNFKEQ. CDR3 loop: CASSQARMDEHYF. The CDR3 coding sequence is TGTGCCAGCAGCCAAGCCAGGATGGACGAGCACTACTTC.

Points on this clonotype: A much bigger clone sits one base away, suggesting this may be a read error. The chain carries TRBV28 and TRBJ1-5; 9 nucleotides align to TRBD1. CDR1 and CDR2 from the germline V gene are MDHEN and SYDVKM. Trimming cost V 11 bases and J 7 bases; bases outside gene matches: 9. The CDR3 contains 13 residues. DNA of the CDR3: TGTGCCGGCCAAGGGACAGGGAAACAGCCCCAGCATTTT. This sequence encodes CAGQGTGKQPQHF.

This clonotype was detected many times. V usage is TRBV4-2 and J usage is TRBJ1-1; D unresolved. This CDR3 is built from 13 residues. V lost 1 base and J lost 4, with 7 bases in between. Germline CDR1 reads LGHNA; CDR2 reads YNFKEQ. The CDR3 region is CASSQGWGTEAFF. CDR3 nucleotide sequence: TGTGCCAGCAGCCAAGGGTGGGGCACTGAAGCTTTCTTT.

This clonotype has at least ten counts. The gene calls are TRBV10-3 and TRBJ2-7; D perhaps matches TRBD1 (6 bases). V lost 2 bases to trimming and J lost 2 bases, with 13 bases between them. The CDR3 contains 15 residues. The germline gives CDR1 ENHRY, CDR2 SYGVKD. The CDR3 DNA reads TGTGCCATCAGTGAGCGGTCAGGGGATGCCTACGAGCAGTACTTC. Translation gives CAISERSGDAYEQYF.

In its sample, this clonotype was seen many times. The J gene is TRBJ2-7, the V gene TRBV10-3; D not resolved. Germline V gene lookup returns CDR1 ENHRY and CDR2 SYGVKD. This CDR3 region has 15 residues. V was cut by 0 bases and J by 0 bases, with 9 bases left in between. The CDR3 region has the DNA TGTGCCATCAGTGAGTCAGAGGTCCTCTCCTACGAGCAGTACTTC. Translating it yields CAISESEVLSYEQYF.

Concerning this clonotype itself: One end of the junction is discordant with germline, which a read error may explain. The rearrangement joins TRBV6-6 to TRBJ2-3, with 8 nucleotides matching TRBD2. CDR1 and CDR2 (germline): MNHNY, SVGAGI (reference sequence). CDR3 length: 15 residues. CDR3 DNA: TGTGCTAGCAGAGAGAGTACGGGAGGGCGAAATACGCATTATTTT. This codes for CASRESTGGRNTHYF.